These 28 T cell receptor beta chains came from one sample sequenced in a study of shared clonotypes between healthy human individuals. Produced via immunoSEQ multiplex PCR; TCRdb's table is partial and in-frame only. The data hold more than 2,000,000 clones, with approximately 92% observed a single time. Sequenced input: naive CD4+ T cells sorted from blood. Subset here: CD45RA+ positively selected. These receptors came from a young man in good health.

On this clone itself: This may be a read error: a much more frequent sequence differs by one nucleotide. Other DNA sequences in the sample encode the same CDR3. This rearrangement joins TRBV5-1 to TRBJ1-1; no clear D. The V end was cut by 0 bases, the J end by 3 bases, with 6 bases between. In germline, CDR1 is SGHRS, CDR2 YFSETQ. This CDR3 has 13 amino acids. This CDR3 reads CASSLERDTEAFF. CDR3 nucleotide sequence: TGCGCCAGCAGCTTGGAACGGGACACTGAAGCTTTCTTT.

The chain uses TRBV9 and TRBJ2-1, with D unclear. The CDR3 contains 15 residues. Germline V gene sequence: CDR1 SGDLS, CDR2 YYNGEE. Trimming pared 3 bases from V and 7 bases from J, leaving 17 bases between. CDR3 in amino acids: CASSAPSLYGNEQFF. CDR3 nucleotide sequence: TGTGCCAGCAGCGCCCCTAGTCTCTATGGGAATGAGCAGTTCTTC.

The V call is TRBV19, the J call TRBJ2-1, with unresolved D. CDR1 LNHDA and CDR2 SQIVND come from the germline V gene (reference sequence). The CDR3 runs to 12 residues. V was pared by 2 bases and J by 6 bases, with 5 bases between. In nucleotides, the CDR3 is TGTGCCAGTAGTATACAGCGCAATGAGCAGTTCTTC. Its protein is CASSIQRNEQFF.

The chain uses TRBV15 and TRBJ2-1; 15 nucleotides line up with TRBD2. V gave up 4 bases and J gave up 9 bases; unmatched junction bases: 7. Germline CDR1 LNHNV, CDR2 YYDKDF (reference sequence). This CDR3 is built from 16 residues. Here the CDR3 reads CATSTGLAGGRSEQFF. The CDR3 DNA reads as TGTGCCACCAGCACCGGACTAGCGGGAGGGCGATCTGAGCAGTTCTTC.

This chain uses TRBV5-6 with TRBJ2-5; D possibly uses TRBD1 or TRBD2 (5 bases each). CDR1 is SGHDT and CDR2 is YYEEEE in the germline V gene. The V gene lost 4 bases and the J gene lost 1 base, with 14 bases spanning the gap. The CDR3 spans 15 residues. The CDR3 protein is CASSRGRGGQETQYF. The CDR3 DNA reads TGTGCCAGCAGCAGGGGCCGTGGGGGCCAAGAGACCCAGTACTTC. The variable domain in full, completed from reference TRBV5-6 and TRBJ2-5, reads DAGVTQSPTHLIKTRGQQVTLRCSPKSGHDTVSWYQQALGQGPQFIFQYYEEEERQRGNFPDRFSGHQFPNYSSELNVNALLLGDSALYLCASSRGRGGQETQYFGPGTRLLVL.

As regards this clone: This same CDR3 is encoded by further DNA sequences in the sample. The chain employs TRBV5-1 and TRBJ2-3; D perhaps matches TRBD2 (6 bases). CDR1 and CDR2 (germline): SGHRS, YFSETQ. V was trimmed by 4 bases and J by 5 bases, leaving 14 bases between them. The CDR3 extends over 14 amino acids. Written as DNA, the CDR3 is TGCGCCAGCAGCCCAGGGACTTCCCTAGATACGCAGTATTTT. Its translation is CASSPGTSLDTQYF.

The CDR3 DNA is TGTGCCTGGAATTCGGGGGTTAATGAAAAACTGTTTTTT. Its protein is CAWNSGVNEKLFF. The chain employs TRBV30 and TRBJ1-4, with D possibly matching TRBD1 (5 bases). The CDR3 has 13 residues. CDR1 is GTSNPN, CDR2 SVGIG, per germline (reference sequence). The V and J ends lost 4 bases and 4 bases respectively, with 10 bases between them.

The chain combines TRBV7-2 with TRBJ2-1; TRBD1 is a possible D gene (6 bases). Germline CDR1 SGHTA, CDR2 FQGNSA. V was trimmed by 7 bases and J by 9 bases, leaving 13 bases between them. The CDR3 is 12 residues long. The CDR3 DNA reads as TGTGCCAGCACCAACACAGGGAGTGAGCAGTTCTTC. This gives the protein CASTNTGSEQFF.

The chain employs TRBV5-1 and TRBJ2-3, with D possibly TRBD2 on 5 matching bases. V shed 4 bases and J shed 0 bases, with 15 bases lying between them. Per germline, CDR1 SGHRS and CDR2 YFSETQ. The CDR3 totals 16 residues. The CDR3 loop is CASSMGSGFSTDTQYF. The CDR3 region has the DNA TGCGCCAGCAGCATGGGGAGCGGTTTTAGCACAGATACGCAGTATTTT.

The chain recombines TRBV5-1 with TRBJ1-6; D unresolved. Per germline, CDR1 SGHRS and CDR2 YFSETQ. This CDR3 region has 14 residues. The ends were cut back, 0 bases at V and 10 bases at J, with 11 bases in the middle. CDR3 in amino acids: CASSLGDINSPLHF. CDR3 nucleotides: TGCGCCAGCAGCTTGGGGGATATAAACTCACCCCTCCACTTT.

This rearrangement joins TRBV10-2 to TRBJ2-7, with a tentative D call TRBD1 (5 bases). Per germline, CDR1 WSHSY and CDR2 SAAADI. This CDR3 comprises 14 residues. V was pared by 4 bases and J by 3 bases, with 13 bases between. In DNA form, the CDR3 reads TGCGCCAGCAGTGTTGCGGACATCGGCTACGAGCAGTACTTC. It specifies CASSVADIGYEQYF.

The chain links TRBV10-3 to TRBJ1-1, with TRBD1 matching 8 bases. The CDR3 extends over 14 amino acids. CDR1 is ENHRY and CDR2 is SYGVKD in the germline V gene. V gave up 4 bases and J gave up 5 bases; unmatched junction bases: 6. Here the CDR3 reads CAISGQGARTEAFF. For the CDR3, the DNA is TGTGCCATCAGTGGGCAGGGGGCGAGGACTGAAGCTTTCTTT.

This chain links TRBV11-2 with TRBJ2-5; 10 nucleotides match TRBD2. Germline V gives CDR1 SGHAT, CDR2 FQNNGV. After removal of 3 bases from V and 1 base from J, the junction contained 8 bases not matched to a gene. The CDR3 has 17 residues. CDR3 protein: CASSFTQLAGAQETQYF. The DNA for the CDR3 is TGTGCCAGCAGCTTCACCCAGCTAGCGGGGGCCCAAGAGACCCAGTACTTC.

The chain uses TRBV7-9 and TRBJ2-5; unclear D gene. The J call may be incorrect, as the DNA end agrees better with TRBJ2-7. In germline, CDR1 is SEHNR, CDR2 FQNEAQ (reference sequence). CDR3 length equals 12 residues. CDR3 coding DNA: TGTGCCAGCAGCTTAAACTACTACGAGCAGTACTTC. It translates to CASSLNYYEQYF.

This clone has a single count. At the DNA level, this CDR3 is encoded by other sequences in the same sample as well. The CDR3 DNA follows: TGTGCCAGCAGTGGGGAAGACAGGGTGGGTACTGAAGCTTTCTTT. Translated, it gives CASSGEDRVGTEAFF. The J gene is TRBJ1-1, the V gene TRBV25-1; TRBD1 matches at 7 bases. Germline V gives CDR1 MGHDK, CDR2 SYGVNS. The ends lost 4 bases at V and 5 bases at J; junction bases unmatched: 10. The CDR3 is 15 amino acids. Filled out from reference TRBV25-1 and TRBJ1-1, the complete variable domain reads EADIYQTPRYLVIGTGKKITLECSQTMGHDKMYWYQQDPGMELHLIHYSYGVNSTEKGDLSSESTVSRIRTEHFPLTLESARPSHTSQYLCASSGEDRVGTEAFFGQGTRLTVV.

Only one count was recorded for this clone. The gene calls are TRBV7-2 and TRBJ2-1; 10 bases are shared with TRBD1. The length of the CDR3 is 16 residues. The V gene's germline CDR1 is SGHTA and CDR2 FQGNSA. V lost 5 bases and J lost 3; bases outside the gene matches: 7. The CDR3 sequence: CASSRARTGGYNEQFF. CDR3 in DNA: TGTGCCAGCAGCCGGGCCCGGACAGGGGGCTACAATGAGCAGTTCTTC.

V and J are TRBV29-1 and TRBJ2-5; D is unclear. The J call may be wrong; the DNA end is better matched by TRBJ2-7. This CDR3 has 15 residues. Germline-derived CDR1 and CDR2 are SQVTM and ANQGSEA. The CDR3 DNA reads TGCAGCGTTATCCCCTCCCGAGCGCACGCCTACGAGCAGTACTTC. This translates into CSVIPSRAHAYEQYF.

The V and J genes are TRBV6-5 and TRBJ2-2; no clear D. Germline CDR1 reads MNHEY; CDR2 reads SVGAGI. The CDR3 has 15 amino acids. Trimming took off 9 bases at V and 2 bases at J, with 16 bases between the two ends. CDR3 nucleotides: TGTGCCAGTAACAAGGGCCCGTCAAACACCGGGGAGCTGTTTTTT. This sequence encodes CASNKGPSNTGELFF.

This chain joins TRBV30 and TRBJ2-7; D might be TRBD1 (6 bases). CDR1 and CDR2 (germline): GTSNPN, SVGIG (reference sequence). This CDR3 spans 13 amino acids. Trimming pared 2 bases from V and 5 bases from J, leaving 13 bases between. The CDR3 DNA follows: TGTGCCTGGAGTCATCAGGGGTTGGACGAGCAGTACTTC. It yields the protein CAWSHQGLDEQYF.

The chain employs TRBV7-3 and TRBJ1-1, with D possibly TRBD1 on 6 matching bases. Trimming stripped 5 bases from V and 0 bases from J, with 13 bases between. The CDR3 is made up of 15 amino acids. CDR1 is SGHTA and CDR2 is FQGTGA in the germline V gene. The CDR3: CASSSTGNLNTEAFF. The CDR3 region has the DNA TGTGCCAGCAGCAGCACAGGGAATTTGAACACTGAAGCTTTCTTT.

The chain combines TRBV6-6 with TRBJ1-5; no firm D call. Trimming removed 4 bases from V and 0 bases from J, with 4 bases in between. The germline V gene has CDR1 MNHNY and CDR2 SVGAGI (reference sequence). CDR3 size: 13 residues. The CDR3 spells CASSSDSNQPQHF. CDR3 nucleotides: TGTGCCAGCAGTTCCGATAGCAATCAGCCCCAGCATTTT.

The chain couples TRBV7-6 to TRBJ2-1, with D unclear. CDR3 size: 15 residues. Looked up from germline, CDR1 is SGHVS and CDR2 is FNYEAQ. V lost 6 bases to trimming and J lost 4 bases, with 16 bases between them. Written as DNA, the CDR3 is TGTGCCAGCAGTTTCACAGCAGATCCGTACAATGAGCAGTTCTTC. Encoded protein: CASSFTADPYNEQFF. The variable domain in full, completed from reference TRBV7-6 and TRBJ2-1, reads GAGVSQSPRYKVTKRGQDVALRCDPISGHVSLYWYRQALGQGPEFLTYFNYEAQQDKSGLPNDRFSAERPEGSISTLTIQRTEQRDSAMYRCASSFTADPYNEQFFGPGTRLTVL.

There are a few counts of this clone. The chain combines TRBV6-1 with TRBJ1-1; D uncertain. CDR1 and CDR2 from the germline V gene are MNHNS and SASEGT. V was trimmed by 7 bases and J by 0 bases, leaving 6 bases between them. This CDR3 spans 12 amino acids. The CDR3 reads CASKRMNTEAFF. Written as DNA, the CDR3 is TGTGCCAGCAAGAGGATGAACACTGAAGCTTTCTTT.

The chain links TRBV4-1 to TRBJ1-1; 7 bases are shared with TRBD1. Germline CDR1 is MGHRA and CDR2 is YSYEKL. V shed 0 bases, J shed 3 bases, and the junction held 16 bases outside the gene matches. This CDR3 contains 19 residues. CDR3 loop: CASSQDRAGTATSDTEAFF. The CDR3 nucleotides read TGCGCCAGCAGCCAAGATCGCGCCGGGACAGCAACCAGCGACACTGAAGCTTTCTTT.

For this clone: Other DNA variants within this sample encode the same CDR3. The CDR3 region is CASSPGRANTEAFF. CDR3 in DNA: TGCGCCAGCAGCCCAGGAAGGGCGAACACTGAAGCTTTCTTT. The chain links TRBV5-1 to TRBJ1-1; D is unclear. The germline V and J ends were trimmed by 4 bases and 1 base, with 11 bases remaining between them. This CDR3 spans 14 amino acids. The germline V gene has CDR1 SGHRS and CDR2 YFSETQ.

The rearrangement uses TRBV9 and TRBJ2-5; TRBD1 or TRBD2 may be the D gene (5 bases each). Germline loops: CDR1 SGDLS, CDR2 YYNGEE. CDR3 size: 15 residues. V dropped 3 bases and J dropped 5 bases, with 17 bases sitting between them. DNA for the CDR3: TGTGCCAGCAGCGGGGGACGGAGGTCCGGCGAGACCCAGTACTTC. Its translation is CASSGGRRSGETQYF.

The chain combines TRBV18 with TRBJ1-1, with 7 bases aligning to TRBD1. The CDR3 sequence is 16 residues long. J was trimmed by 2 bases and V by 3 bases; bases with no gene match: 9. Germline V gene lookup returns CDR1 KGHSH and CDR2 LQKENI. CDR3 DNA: TGTGCCAGCTCACCCGCCCTTGGGACAGTTAACACTGAAGCTTTCTTT. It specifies CASSPALGTVNTEAFF.

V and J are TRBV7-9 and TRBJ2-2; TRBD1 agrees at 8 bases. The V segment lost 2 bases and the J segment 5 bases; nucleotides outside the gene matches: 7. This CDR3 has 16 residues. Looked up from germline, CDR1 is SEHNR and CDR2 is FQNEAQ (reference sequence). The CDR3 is CASSLTWDRSTGELFF. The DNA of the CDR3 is TGTGCCAGCAGCTTAACGTGGGACAGGAGTACCGGGGAGCTGTTTTTT.